These 13 T cell receptor beta chains originate from one sample sequenced in a study of blood T cell repertoires in COVID-19. Using immunoSEQ multiplex PCR, the repertoire was profiled, and TCRdb retains in-frame clones only, with some absent. The profile covers roughly 270,000 clones, with around 90% appearing a single time and approximately 8.5% taken by the ten largest. Sequences were obtained from peripheral blood. These TCRs come from a man between 18 and 35 years old with active or convalescent COVID-19.

The chain carries TRBV3-1 (or the pseudogene TRBV3-2) and TRBJ2-7; 10 bases align to TRBD2. The CDR3 runs 15 residues. With 5 bases clipped from V and 2 bases from J, the junction kept 6 bases outside the gene matches. Germline V lookup: CDR1 LGHDT, CDR2 YNNKEL (reference sequence). The CDR3 DNA is TGTGCCAGCAGCGAAGCTAGCGGGGGCCCCTACGAGCAGTACTTC. Protein sequence: CASSEASGGPYEQYF.

The chain joins TRBV10-3 to TRBJ1-1; no definite D call. The CDR3 is 13 amino acids. CDR1 ENHRY and CDR2 SYGVKD come from the germline V gene. Trimming shortened V by 6 bases and J by 1 base, and 9 bases separated the two germline ends. This CDR3 reads CAIRTAGNTEAFF. The CDR3 DNA follows: TGTGCCATCAGGACTGCGGGGAACACTGAAGCTTTCTTT.

Only one count was recorded for this clone. The J gene is TRBJ1-1, the V gene TRBV5-1; TRBD1 aligns across 9 bases. The germline gives CDR1 SGHRS, CDR2 YFSETQ. The CDR3 has 14 amino acids. V shed 5 bases and J 8 bases; nucleotides not matched to a gene: 10. CDR3 sequence: CASSLQGALEEAFF. Here the CDR3 DNA reads TGCGCCAGCAGTTTACAGGGGGCCTTGGAGGAAGCTTTCTTT.

The genes are TRBV6-5 and TRBJ2-7, with D possibly matching TRBD1 (6 bases). The CDR3 is 15 amino acids. Germline V gene sequence: CDR1 MNHEY, CDR2 SVGAGI. V dropped 6 bases and J dropped 2 bases, with 17 bases sitting between them. Here the CDR3 DNA reads TGTGCCAGCAGCCCCCTGACAGGCCCCACCTACGAGCAGTACTTC. It encodes CASSPLTGPTYEQYF.

CDR3: CASSLGLAGGPQYNTGELFF. CDR3 coding DNA: TGTGCCAGCAGTCTAGGACTAGCGGGGGGGCCGCAGTATAACACCGGGGAGCTGTTTTTT. The chain recombines TRBV6-6 with TRBJ2-2; 15 bases are a match to TRBD2. V trimming: 5 bases; J trimming: 2 bases; junction bases outside the gene matches: 12. Germline V lookup: CDR1 MNHNY, CDR2 SVGAGI (reference sequence). This CDR3 has 20 amino acids.

The chain carries TRBV10-3 and TRBJ1-6, with D tentatively TRBD1 (5 bases). The V gene lost 6 bases and the J gene lost 14 bases, with 20 bases spanning the gap. The CDR3 loop spans 14 amino acids. In germline, CDR1 is ENHRY, CDR2 SYGVKD. CDR3 in DNA: TGTGCCATCAGCGCGACAGACTCATCGTTATCCCTCCACTTT. Amino acid sequence: CAISATDSSLSLHF.

The chain recombines TRBV9 with TRBJ2-7; 11 nucleotides agree with TRBD2. V lost 3 bases to trimming and J lost 2 bases; unmatched junction nucleotides: 4. The CDR3 sequence is 15 residues long. Germline lookup yields CDR1 SGDLS and CDR2 YYNGEE. CDR3 sequence reads: CASSGGTSGAYEQYF. CDR3 sequence (DNA): TGTGCCAGCAGCGGGGGGACTAGCGGCGCCTACGAGCAGTACTTC. The variable domain in full, completed from reference TRBV9 and TRBJ2-7, reads DSGVTQTPKHLITATGQRVTLRCSPRSGDLSVYWYQQSLDQGLQFLIQYYNGEERAKGNILERFSAQQFPDLHSELNLSSLELGDSALYFCASSGGTSGAYEQYFGPGTRLTVT.

The chain uses TRBV15 and TRBJ1-5, with a weak D call TRBD1 (5 bases). V dropped 4 bases and J dropped 0 bases, with 10 bases sitting between them. Germline lookup yields CDR1 LNHNV and CDR2 YYDKDF (reference sequence). There are 15 residues in the CDR3. CDR3 nucleotides: TGTGCCACCAGCACTAGACAGAATAGCAATCAGCCCCAGCATTTT. Translation gives CATSTRQNSNQPQHF.

This clone was recorded once. The gene calls are TRBV6-6 and TRBJ2-1; the D gene is possibly TRBD1 (6 bases). Germline CDR1 reads MNHNY; CDR2 reads SVGAGI (reference sequence). The V end lost 7 bases, the J end lost 7 bases, and 17 bases lay between the germline ends. The CDR3 is 14 amino acids. The CDR3 is CASIRDRMANEQFF. DNA for the CDR3: TGTGCCAGCATTAGAGACAGGATGGCGAATGAGCAGTTCTTC.

The chain uses TRBV5-1 and TRBJ2-2; 7 positions match TRBD1. The J segment lost 0 bases and the V segment lost 1 base, leaving 6 bases of the junction unmatched. The CDR3 has 17 amino acids. The germline V gene encodes CDR1 SGHRS and CDR2 YFSETQ. The CDR3 is CASSLWTGQTNTGELFF. In DNA form, the CDR3 reads TGCGCCAGCAGCTTGTGGACGGGACAGACGAACACCGGGGAGCTGTTTTTT.

The chain combines TRBV6-2 or TRBV6-3 with TRBJ1-1, with D perhaps matching TRBD1 (5 bases). Trimming left V 6 bases short and J 5 bases short, with 16 bases between. Germline CDR1 and CDR2: MNHEY and SVGEGT. The CDR3 has 14 residues. The CDR3 DNA reads TGTGCCAGCAGCCTCGGGGGAGTTTGGACTGAAGCTTTCTTT. Translation gives CASSLGGVWTEAFF.

The V and J genes are TRBV7-8 and TRBJ2-7; the match to TRBD2 covers 9 bases. Germline V gene lookup returns CDR1 SGHVS and CDR2 FQNEAQ. Trimming cost V 5 bases and J 6 bases; bases outside gene matches: 11. The CDR3 runs to 15 residues. CDR3 protein: CASSSTGLAVPEQYF. The CDR3 DNA is TGTGCCAGCAGCAGTACGGGACTAGCTGTCCCCGAGCAGTACTTC. Full variable domain (outside the CDR3, taken from reference TRBV7-8 and TRBJ2-7): GAGVSQSPRYKVAKRGQDVALRCDPISGHVSLFWYQQALGQGPEFLTYFQNEAQLDKSGLPSDRFFAERPEGSVSTLKIQRTQQEDSAVYLCASSSTGLAVPEQYFGPGTRLTVT.

The genes are TRBV4-1 and TRBJ1-3; D uncertain. Trimming cost V 1 base and J 4 bases, with 8 bases left between them. The CDR3 totals 14 residues. Germline CDR1 MGHRA, CDR2 YSYEKL. CDR3 nucleotides: TGCGCCAGCAGCCAAGTAGTATCCGGAAACACCATATATTTT. Its translation is CASSQVVSGNTIYF.